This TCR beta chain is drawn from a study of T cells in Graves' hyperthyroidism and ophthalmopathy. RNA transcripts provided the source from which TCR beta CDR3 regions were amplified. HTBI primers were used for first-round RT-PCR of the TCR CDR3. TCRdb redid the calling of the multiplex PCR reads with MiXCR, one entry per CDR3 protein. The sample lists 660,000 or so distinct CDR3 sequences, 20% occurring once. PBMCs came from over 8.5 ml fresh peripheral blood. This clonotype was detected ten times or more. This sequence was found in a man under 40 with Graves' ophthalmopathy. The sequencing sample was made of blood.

The CDR3 reads CASSETADSTYGYTF. Written as DNA, the CDR3 is TGTGCCAGCAGTGAGACGGCCGACAGTACCTATGGCTACACCTTC. This chain connects TRBV28 to TRBJ1-2; TRBD1 might be the D (5 bases). The CDR3 has 15 residues. The ends were cut back, 5 bases at V and 4 bases at J, with 17 bases in the middle. CDR1 and CDR2 (germline): MDHEN, SYDVKM.